What follows is one TCR beta chain and its context. Sequencing of TCR beta was undertaken in CD8+ and CD4+ T cells derived from blood. Patients with Susac syndrome fulfilled recently defined diagnostic criteria for definite or probable disease. In germline, CDR1 is SGHDN, CDR2 FVKESK. This CDR3 comprises 14 residues. The V and J ends lost 4 bases and 1 base, in that order; junction bases with no gene match: 3. This entry comes from a study of CD8 T cells in Susac syndrome. Across the study: At the time their blood was drawn, patients with Susac syndrome were either therapy-naive, on corticosteroids (with some of them also receiving intravenous immunoglobulin), or on intravenous immunoglobulin alone.

cDNA came from approximately 0.5 to 1 ug RNA primed by random hexamers. By means of immunoSEQ multiplex PCR, TCR beta CDR3 spanning 54 Vbeta and 13 Jbeta underwent amplification. One entry per CDR3 protein results from TCRdb running MiXCR on the immunoSEQ multiplex PCR reads. The sample has some 150,000 distinct CDR3 sequences; about 94% are singletons. The TCR was taken from a human donor with Susac syndrome. The sequencing input was CD4+ T cells from PBMCs. This chain connects TRBV14 to TRBJ2-7; 8 bases align to TRBD2. In nucleotides, the CDR3 is TGTGCCAGCAGCCGTTCTAGCGGGTCCTACGAGCAGTACTTC. Its protein is CASSRSSGSYEQYF.